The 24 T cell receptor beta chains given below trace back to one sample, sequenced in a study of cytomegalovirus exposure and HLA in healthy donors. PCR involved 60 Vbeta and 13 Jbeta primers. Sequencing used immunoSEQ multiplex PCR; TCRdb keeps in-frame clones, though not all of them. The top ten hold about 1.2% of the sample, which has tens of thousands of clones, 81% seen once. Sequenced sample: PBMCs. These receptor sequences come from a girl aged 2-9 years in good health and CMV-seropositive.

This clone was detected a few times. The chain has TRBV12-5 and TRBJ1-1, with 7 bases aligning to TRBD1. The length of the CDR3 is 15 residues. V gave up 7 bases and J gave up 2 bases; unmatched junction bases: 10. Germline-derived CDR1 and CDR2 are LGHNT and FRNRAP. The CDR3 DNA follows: TGTGCTAGTGTCCGCGTTGACAGGGCCAACACTGAAGCTTTCTTT. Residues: CASVRVDRANTEAFF.

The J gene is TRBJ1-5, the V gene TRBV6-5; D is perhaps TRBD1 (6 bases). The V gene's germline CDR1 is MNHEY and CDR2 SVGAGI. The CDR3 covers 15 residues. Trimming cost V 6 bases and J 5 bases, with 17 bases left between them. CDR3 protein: CASSQARTVDQPQHF. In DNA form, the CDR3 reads TGTGCCAGCAGCCAAGCTAGGACAGTAGATCAGCCCCAGCATTTT.

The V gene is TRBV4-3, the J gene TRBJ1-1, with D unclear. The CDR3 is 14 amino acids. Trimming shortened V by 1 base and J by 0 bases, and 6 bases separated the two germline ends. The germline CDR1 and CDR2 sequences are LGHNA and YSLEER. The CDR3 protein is CASSQGSMNTEAFF. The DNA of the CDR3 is TGCGCCAGCAGCCAAGGGAGTATGAACACTGAAGCTTTCTTT.

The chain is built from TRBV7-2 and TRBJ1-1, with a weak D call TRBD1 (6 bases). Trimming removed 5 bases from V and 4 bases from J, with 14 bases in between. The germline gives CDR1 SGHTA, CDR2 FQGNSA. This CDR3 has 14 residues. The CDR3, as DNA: TGTGCCAGCAGCCAGGGGTTCCTGAGCACTGAAGCTTTCTTT. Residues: CASSQGFLSTEAFF.

The CDR3: CASSYWHSAAGEQFF. Here the CDR3 DNA reads TGTGCCAGCAGTTACTGGCACTCAGCCGCGGGTGAGCAGTTCTTC. This rearrangement joins TRBV6-5 to TRBJ2-1, with D perhaps matching TRBD2 (5 bases). CDR1 and CDR2 from the germline V gene are MNHEY and SVGAGI. V dropped 1 base and J dropped 9 bases, with 16 bases sitting between them. The CDR3 covers 15 residues.

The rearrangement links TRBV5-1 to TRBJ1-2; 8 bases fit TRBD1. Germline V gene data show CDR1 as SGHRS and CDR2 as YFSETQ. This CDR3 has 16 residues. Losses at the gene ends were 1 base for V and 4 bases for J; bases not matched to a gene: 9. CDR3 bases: TGCGCCAGCAGCTTGAAACCGGACAGGGACCCCTATGGCTACACCTTC. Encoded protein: CASSLKPDRDPYGYTF.

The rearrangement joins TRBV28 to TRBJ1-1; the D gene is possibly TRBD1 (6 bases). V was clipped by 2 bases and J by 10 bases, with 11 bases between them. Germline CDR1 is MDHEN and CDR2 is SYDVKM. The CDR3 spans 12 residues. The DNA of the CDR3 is TGTGCCAGCAGTTTAAGGGACACCGGAGCTTTCTTT. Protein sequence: CASSLRDTGAFF.

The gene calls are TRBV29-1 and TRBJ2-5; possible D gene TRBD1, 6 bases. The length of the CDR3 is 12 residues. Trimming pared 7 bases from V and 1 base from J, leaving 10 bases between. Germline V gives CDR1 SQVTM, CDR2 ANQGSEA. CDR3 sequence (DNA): TGCAGCGGACAGGCACTCCAAGAGACCCAGTACTTC. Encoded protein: CSGQALQETQYF.

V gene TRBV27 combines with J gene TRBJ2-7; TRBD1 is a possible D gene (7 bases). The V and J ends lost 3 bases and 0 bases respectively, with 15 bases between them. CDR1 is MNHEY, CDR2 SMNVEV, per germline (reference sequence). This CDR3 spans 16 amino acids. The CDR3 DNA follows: TGTGCCAGCAGTTTGGAGGGGGCGGAGGCCTCCTACGAGCAGTACTTC. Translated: CASSLEGAEASYEQYF.

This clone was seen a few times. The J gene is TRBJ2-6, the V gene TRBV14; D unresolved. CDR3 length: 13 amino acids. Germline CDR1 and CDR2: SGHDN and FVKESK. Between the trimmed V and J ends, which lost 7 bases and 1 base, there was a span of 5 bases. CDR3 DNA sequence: TGTGCCAGCAAGGAGTCTGGGGCCAACGTCCTGACTTTC. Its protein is CASKESGANVLTF.

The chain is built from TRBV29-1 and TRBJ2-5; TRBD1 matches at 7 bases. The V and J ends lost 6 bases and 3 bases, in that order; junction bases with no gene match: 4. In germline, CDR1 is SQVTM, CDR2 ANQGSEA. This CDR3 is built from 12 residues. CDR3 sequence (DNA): TGCAGCGTCGACAGGGCTGAAGAGACCCAGTACTTC. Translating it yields CSVDRAEETQYF.

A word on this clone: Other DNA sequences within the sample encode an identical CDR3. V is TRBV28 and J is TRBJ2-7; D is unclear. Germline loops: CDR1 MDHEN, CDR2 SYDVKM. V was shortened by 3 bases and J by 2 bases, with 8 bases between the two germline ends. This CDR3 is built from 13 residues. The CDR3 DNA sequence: TGTGCCAGCAGTTTGGGTCGGGCCTACGAGCAGTACTTC. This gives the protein CASSLGRAYEQYF.

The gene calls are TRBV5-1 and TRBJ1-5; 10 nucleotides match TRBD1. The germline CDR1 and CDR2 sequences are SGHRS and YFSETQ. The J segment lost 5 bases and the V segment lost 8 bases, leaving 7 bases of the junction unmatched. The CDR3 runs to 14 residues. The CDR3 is CARGGQGHYQPQHF. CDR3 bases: TGCGCCAGGGGGGGACAGGGGCACTATCAGCCCCAGCATTTT.

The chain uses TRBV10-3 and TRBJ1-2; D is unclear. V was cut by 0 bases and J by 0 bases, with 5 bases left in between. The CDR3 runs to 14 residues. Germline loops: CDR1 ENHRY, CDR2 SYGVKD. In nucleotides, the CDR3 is TGTGCCATCAGTGAGTCAGGAGCTAACTATGGCTACACCTTC. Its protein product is CAISESGANYGYTF.

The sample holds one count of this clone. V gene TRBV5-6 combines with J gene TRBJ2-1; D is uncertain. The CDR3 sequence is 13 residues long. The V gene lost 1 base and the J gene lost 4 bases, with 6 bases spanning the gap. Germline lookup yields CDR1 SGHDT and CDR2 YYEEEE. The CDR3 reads CASSLSTYNEQFF. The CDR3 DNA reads TGTGCCAGCAGCTTGTCCACATACAATGAGCAGTTCTTC.

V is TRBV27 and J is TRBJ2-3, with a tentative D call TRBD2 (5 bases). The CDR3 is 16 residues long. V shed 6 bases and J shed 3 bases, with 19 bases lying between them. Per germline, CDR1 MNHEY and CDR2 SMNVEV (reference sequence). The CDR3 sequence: CASSLLRGIGTDTQYF. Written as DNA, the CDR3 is TGTGCCAGCAGCCTACTCCGGGGAATTGGGACAGATACGCAGTATTTT.

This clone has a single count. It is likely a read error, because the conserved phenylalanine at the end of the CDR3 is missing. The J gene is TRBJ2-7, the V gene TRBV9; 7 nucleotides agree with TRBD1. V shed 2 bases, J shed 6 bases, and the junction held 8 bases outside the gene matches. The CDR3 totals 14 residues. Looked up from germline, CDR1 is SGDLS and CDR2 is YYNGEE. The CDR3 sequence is CASSVAMTGIEQYL. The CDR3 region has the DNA TGTGCCAGCAGCGTGGCCATGACAGGGATCGAGCAGTACCTC.

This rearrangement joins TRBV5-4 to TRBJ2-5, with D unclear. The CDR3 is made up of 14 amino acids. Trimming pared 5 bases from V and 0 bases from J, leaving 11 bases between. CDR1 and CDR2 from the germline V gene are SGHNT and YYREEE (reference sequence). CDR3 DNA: TGTGCCAGCAGTTTGAATATGTACCAAGAGACCCAGTACTTC. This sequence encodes CASSLNMYQETQYF. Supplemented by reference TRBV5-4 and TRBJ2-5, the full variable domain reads ETGVTQSPTHLIKTRGQQVTLRCSSQSGHNTVSWYQQALGQGPQFIFQYYREEENGRGNFPPRFSGLQFPNYSSELNVNALELDDSALYLCASSLNMYQETQYFGPGTRLLVL.

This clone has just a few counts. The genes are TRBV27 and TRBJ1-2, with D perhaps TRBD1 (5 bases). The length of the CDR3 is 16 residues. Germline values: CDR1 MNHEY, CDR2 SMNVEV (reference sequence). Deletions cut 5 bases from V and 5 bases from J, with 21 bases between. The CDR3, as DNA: TGTGCCAGCAGTCCCCGGAGGACGGGGGGGGATTATGGCTACACCTTC. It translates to CASSPRRTGGDYGYTF.

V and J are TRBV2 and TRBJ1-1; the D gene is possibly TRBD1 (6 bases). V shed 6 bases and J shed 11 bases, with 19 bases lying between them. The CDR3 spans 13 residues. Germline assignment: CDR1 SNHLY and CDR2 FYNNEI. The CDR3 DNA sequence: TGTGCCAGCAGGGAGAAAGGACAGACTAAGGCTTTCTTT. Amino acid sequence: CASREKGQTKAFF.

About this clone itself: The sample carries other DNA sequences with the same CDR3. Here the CDR3 DNA reads TGTGCCAGCAGCTCACCGGGACTATCCTACGAGCAGTACTTC. It encodes CASSSPGLSYEQYF. The V call is TRBV6-5, the J call TRBJ2-7; 7 bases are shared with TRBD2. J gave up 1 base and V 6 bases, and 6 bases lay outside the gene matches. Germline values: CDR1 MNHEY, CDR2 SVGAGI. CDR3 length: 14 amino acids.

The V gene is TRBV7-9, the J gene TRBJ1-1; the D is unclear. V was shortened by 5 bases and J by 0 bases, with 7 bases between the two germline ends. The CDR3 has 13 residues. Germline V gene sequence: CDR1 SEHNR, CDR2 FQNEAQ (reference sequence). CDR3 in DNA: TGTGCCAGCAGCCTCCAGTTGAACACTGAAGCTTTCTTT. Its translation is CASSLQLNTEAFF.

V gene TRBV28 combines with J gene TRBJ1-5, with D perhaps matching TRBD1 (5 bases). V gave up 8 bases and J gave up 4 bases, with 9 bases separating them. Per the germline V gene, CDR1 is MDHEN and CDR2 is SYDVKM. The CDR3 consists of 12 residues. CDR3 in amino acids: CASAGDNQPQHF. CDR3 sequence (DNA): TGTGCCAGCGCGGGGGATAATCAGCCCCAGCATTTT. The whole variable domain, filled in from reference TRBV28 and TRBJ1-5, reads DVKVTQSSRYLVKRTGEKVFLECVQDMDHENMFWYRQDPGLGLRLIYFSYDVKMKEKGDIPEGYSVSREKKERFSLILESASTNQTSMYLCASAGDNQPQHFGDGTRLSIL.

Written as DNA, the CDR3 is TGTGCCTGGAGCCTGACAGGATACTCTGGAAACACCATATATTTT. The encoded protein is CAWSLTGYSGNTIYF. This chain uses TRBV30 with TRBJ1-3; possibly TRBD1 for D (6 bases). Germline CDR1 reads GTSNPN; CDR2 reads SVGIG (reference sequence). The CDR3 has 15 amino acids. The ends were cut back, 3 bases at V and 0 bases at J, with 12 bases in the middle.